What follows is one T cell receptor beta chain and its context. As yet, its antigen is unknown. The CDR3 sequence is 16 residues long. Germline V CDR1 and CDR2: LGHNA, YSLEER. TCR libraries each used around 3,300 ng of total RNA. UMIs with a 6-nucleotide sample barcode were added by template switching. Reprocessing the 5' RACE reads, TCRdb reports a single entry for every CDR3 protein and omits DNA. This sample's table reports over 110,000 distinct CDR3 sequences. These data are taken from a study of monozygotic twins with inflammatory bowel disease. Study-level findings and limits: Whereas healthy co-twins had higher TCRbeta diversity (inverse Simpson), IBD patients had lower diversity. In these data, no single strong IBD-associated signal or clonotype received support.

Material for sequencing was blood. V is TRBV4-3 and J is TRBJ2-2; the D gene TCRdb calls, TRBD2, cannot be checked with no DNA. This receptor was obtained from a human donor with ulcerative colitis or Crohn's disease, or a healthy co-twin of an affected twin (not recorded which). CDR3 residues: CASRLAGGPSTGELFF.